Shown below are 9 T cell receptor beta chains from a single sample sequenced in a study of T cell responses to AZD1222 COVID-19 vaccine. Only in-frame clones appear in the TCRdb table, and some are missing; sequencing was by immunoSEQ multiplex PCR. Of 54,000 or so clones in the sample, 88% were seen once. Sequencing was performed on peripheral blood, taken on day 0 of AZD1222 vaccination. These receptors originate from an adult in good health.

J is TRBJ2-6 and V is TRBV2; D may be TRBD2 (6 bases). The CDR3 runs to 16 residues. The ends were cut back, 6 bases at V and 2 bases at J, with 14 bases in the middle. Germline V lookup: CDR1 SNHLY, CDR2 FYNNEI. CDR3 DNA: TGTGCCAGCAGCCTCAGGTCGGGAGCTGGGGCCAACGTCCTGACTTTC. Amino acids: CASSLRSGAGANVLTF.

The table lists this clone with a count of one. The chain is built from TRBV30 and TRBJ1-4; 8 nucleotides agree with TRBD1. CDR3 length equals 15 residues. Germline CDR1 and CDR2: GTSNPN and SVGIG (reference sequence). The ends lost 2 bases at V and 3 bases at J; junction bases unmatched: 5. CDR3 sequence reads: CAWSTGGPANEKLFF. DNA for the CDR3: TGTGCCTGGAGTACAGGGGGGCCTGCTAATGAAAAACTGTTTTTT.

The V gene is TRBV27, the J gene TRBJ2-7; D is possibly TRBD2 (5 bases). The CDR3 length is 13 residues. Germline CDR1 reads MNHEY; CDR2 reads SMNVEV (reference sequence). The V gene lost 3 bases and the J gene lost 7 bases, with 13 bases spanning the gap. CDR3 bases: TGTGCCAGCAGTTTGGGCGAGGGCACAGAGCAGTACTTC. This translates into CASSLGEGTEQYF.

J is TRBJ2-5 and V is TRBV19; D is uncertain. V was cut by 6 bases and J by 5 bases, with 16 bases left in between. CDR3 length equals 14 residues. Germline lookup yields CDR1 LNHDA and CDR2 SQIVND (reference sequence). CDR3 sequence reads: CASSPLAGLETQYF. The CDR3 DNA follows: TGTGCCAGTAGCCCGCTCGCCGGGTTGGAGACCCAGTACTTC.

V gene TRBV21-1 combines with J gene TRBJ2-1. TRBV21-1 has pseudogene status. The CDR3 is 12 amino acids. The CDR3 region is CASTNWRLCPFF. The DNA of the CDR3 is TGTGCCAGCACCAATTGGCGTCTTTGTCCGTTCTTC.

The CDR3 nucleotides read TGTGCCAGCTCACCACAATTAGGCTCGAACACTGAAGCTTTCTTT. Translation: CASSPQLGSNTEAFF. This chain joins TRBV18 and TRBJ1-1; no definite D call. Germline loops: CDR1 KGHSH, CDR2 LQKENI. V was trimmed by 1 base and J by 1 base, leaving 10 bases between them. The CDR3 extends over 15 amino acids. Looking up the rest from reference TRBV18 and TRBJ1-1 gives the full variable domain: NAGVMQNPRHLVRRRGQEARLRCSPMKGHSHVYWYRQLPEEGLKFMVYLQKENIIDESGMPKERFSAEFPKEGPSILRIQQVVRGDSAAYFCASSPQLGSNTEAFFGQGTRLTVV.

This rearrangement joins TRBV24-1 to TRBJ2-1; D remains unclear. Between the trimmed V and J ends, which lost 2 bases and 12 bases, there was a span of 10 bases. Germline V CDR1 and CDR2: KGHDR, SFDVKD. This CDR3 has 12 amino acids. CDR3 protein: CATSDYGRVQFF. The DNA of the CDR3 is TGTGCCACCAGTGATTACGGCCGCGTGCAGTTCTTC.

This sequence joins TRBV7-9 and TRBJ2-7; TRBD2 matches 12 bases. Germline values: CDR1 SEHNR, CDR2 FQNEAQ (reference sequence). The trim removed 4 bases at V and 2 bases at J, leaving 9 bases unmatched. The CDR3 is made up of 17 amino acids. The CDR3 DNA is TGTGCCAGCAGCTCACCCCGGACTAGCGGGATCCCCTACGAGCAGTACTTC. It codes for CASSSPRTSGIPYEQYF.

J is TRBJ1-4 and V is TRBV7-9; D not resolved. Trimming took 5 bases from V and 8 from J, leaving 24 bases between them. Germline loops: CDR1 SEHNR, CDR2 FQNEAQ (reference sequence). The CDR3 has 17 residues. DNA of the CDR3: TGTGCCAGCAGCCCGACGCCCCCCGTTGAGATGGGAGAAAAACTGTTTTTT. Translated, it gives CASSPTPPVEMGEKLFF.